Listed below are T cell receptor beta chains from one sample, sequenced in a study of T-cell memory formation after mild COVID-19. TCRdb ran MiXCR on the 5' RACE reads and lists one entry per CDR3 protein. The sample records 500,000 to 550,000 distinct CDR3 sequences, over 20% being singletons. Sequenced material: PBMCs or a T cell subset sorted from them (not recorded which). The receptor set was obtained from an adult woman who had mild COVID-19 (a few samples of this study predate the infection). Cell type and time point are not known. CDR3s include the opening cysteine and the closing phenylalanine or tryptophan. A D gene is named only where the DNA matches it firmly. Some rows have no size entry. The others give once, few or many, or a class for an expanded clone.

D | J | size | V | DNA | CDR3
- | TRBJ2-7 | - | TRBV7-9 | TGTGCCAGCAGCCCCGGCCGGGGAGCGGGTGGAACCTACGAGCAGTACTTC | CASSPGRGAGGTYEQYF
- | TRBJ2-3 | - | TRBV25-1 | TGTGCCAGCAGTGAATTTTCGGTGGCGGCAGATACGCAGTATTTT | CASSEFSVAADTQYF
- | TRBJ2-5 | - | TRBV9 | TGTGCCAGCAGCGCGTTCTTTGGGGGGGACAAAGGAGAGACCCAGTACTTC | CASSAFFGGDKGETQYF
- | TRBJ1-3 | - | TRBV30 | TGTGCCTGGATAGGCAGGGACTCTGGAAACACCATATATTTT | CAWIGRDSGNTIYF
TRBD2 | TRBJ2-5 | few | TRBV29-1 | TGCAGCGGGGACGGGGGGGAGACCCAGTACTTC | CSGDGGETQYF
- | TRBJ1-3 | - | TRBV6-5 | TGTGCCAGCCATGGGTACGGGGGGACTGGAAACACCATATATTTT | CASHGYGGTGNTIYF
- | TRBJ2-3 | many | TRBV7-9 | TGTGCCAGCAGCTTAGTTGTTGGGCCAGATACGCAGTATTTT | CASSLVVGPDTQYF
TRBD2 | TRBJ2-1 | - | TRBV20-1 | TGCAGTGCCACTGGATGGACTAGCGGGAGGGGGCACTCCTACAATGAGCAGTTCTTC | CSATGWTSGRGHSYNEQFF
- | TRBJ2-6 | - | TRBV6-5 | TGTGCCAGCAGCCCGACGGGGACCGGGGCCAACGTCCTGACTTTC | CASSPTGTGANVLTF
- | TRBJ2-7 | few | TRBV23-1 | TGCGCCAGCAGTCAATTTCTGGGTAACTGCCTCTTGTACGAGCAGTACTTC | CASSQFLGNCLLYEQYF
- | TRBJ2-1 | few | TRBV12-3/TRBV12-4 | TGTGCCAGCAGTTTGCGGGGTAACTCCTACAATGAGCAGTTCTTC | CASSLRGNSYNEQFF
- | TRBJ2-3 | - | TRBV30 | TGTGCCTGGAATTTGGCTAGCACAGATACGCAGTATTTT | CAWNLASTDTQYF
TRBD2 | TRBJ2-1 | - | TRBV4-1 | TGCGCCAGCAGCCAAGCCAGCGGGGGGGCCTGGGAGCAGTTCTTC | CASSQASGGAWEQFF
- | TRBJ2-5 | - | TRBV5-1 | TGCGCCAGCAGCTTTGAACAAGAGACCCAGTACTTC | CASSFEQETQYF
TRBD1 | TRBJ2-7 | - | TRBV5-1 | TGCGCCAGCAGCACCCCGGGACAGGGGGCTTACGAGCAGTACTTC | CASSTPGQGAYEQYF
- | TRBJ2-7 | - | TRBV24-1 | TGTGCCACCAGTGTCCGAGAGCAGTACTTC | CATSVREQYF
TRBD1 | TRBJ1-1 | few | TRBV10-3 | TGTGCCATCAGAGAGCCGGGGGACAGAACGCGTGAAGCTTTCTTT | CAIREPGDRTREAFF
- | TRBJ2-5 | many | TRBV7-9 | TGTGCCAGCAGCCACCGAGAAAGTCCCTCAGAGACCCAGTACTTC | CASSHRESPSETQYF
- | TRBJ2-3 | - | TRBV29-1 | TGCAGCGTTGAAGAGACCTGGGATACGCAGTATTTT | CSVEETWDTQYF
- | TRBJ2-3 | - | TRBV20-1 | TGCAGTGCTAGAGAGGAGGATGATTACACAGATACGCAGTATTTT | CSAREEDDYTDTQYF
TRBD2 | TRBJ2-7 | - | TRBV6-2/TRBV6-3 | TGTGCCAGCAATCAAGGGACTAGGGTTTCCTACGAGCAGTACTTC | CASNQGTRVSYEQYF
TRBD1 | TRBJ1-5 | - | TRBV20-1 | TGCAGTGCTAGGGACAGGGGGCATTATCAGCCCCAGCATTTT | CSARDRGHYQPQHF
- | TRBJ2-7 | few | TRBV20-1 | TGCAGTGCTTCGCCCCCGGGGCTAAGGTCCTACGAGCAGTACTTC | CSASPPGLRSYEQYF
TRBD1 | TRBJ1-1 | - | TRBV28 | TGTGCCAGCATTAAACAGGGGGATCTGTTCTACTTCTTT | CASIKQGDLFYFF
- | TRBJ2-1 | many | TRBV6-2/TRBV6-3 | TGTGCCAGCAACACTTACTCCTACAATGAGCAGTTCTTC | CASNTYSYNEQFF
- | TRBJ2-3 | - | TRBV30 | TGTGCCTTCTTTCATCGTCGTCGGGGCGGCGGAGATACGCAGTATTTT | CAFFHRRRGGGDTQYF
- | TRBJ2-2 | - | TRBV3-1 | TGTGCCAGCAGCCAAGATTTTTGGTGGGGGGCCACGAACACCGGGGAGCTGTTTTTT | CASSQDFWWGATNTGELFF
- | TRBJ1-2 | few | TRBV5-1 | TGCGCCAGCAGCCCGGACGCGGACTATGGCTACACCTTC | CASSPDADYGYTF
- | TRBJ1-2 | - | TRBV20-1 | TGCAGTGCCAACTCGGGAAATGGCTACACCTTC | CSANSGNGYTF
TRBD1 | TRBJ2-7 | - | TRBV19 | TGTGCCAGTAGTCCGGGACAGGAGAACTACGAGCAGTACTTC | CASSPGQENYEQYF
TRBD2 | TRBJ2-1 | few | TRBV3-1 | TGTGCCAGCAGCCAACACATGACTCTAGCGGCGATAGGGAATGAGCAGTTCTTC | CASSQHMTLAAIGNEQFF
TRBD2 | TRBJ2-3 | many | TRBV4-3 | TGCGCCAGCAGCCAAGATGGAAGCGGGAGTCAAGATACGCAGTATTTT | CASSQDGSGSQDTQYF
- | TRBJ2-3 | few | TRBV7-3 | TGTGCCAGCAGCCTGGGGCTGCGGGGGCCAGATACGCAGTATTTT | CASSLGLRGPDTQYF
- | TRBJ1-1 | few | TRBV4-2 | TGTGCCAGCAGCCAAGTTGGGCCGCGGAACACTGAAGCTTTCTTT | CASSQVGPRNTEAFF
- | TRBJ2-1 | few | TRBV18 | TGTGCCAGCTCACCCGGCAGTGGGGGTGAGCAGTTCTTC | CASSPGSGGEQFF
- | TRBJ2-1 | - | TRBV15 | TGTGCCACCAGCAGGACAGCCTACAATGAGCAGTTCTTC | CATSRTAYNEQFF
TRBD2 | TRBJ2-7 | few | TRBV6-5 | TGTGCCAGCAGTGGACTAGCGGGATCGGTGTATCGCGAGCAGTACTTC | CASSGLAGSVYREQYF
- | TRBJ2-2 | - | TRBV12-5 | TGTGCTAGTGGGACCGGGACGTCGAACACCGGGGAGCTGTTTTTT | CASGTGTSNTGELFF
- | TRBJ1-2 | few | TRBV2 | TGTGCCAGCCAGCCAAGACTACAGGGACTTAGCTACACCTTC | CASQPRLQGLSYTF
- | TRBJ2-7 | once | TRBV5-5 | TGTGCCAGCAGCCCGACCGTCAGGTCCCCCTCCTACGAGCAGTACTTC | CASSPTVRSPSYEQYF